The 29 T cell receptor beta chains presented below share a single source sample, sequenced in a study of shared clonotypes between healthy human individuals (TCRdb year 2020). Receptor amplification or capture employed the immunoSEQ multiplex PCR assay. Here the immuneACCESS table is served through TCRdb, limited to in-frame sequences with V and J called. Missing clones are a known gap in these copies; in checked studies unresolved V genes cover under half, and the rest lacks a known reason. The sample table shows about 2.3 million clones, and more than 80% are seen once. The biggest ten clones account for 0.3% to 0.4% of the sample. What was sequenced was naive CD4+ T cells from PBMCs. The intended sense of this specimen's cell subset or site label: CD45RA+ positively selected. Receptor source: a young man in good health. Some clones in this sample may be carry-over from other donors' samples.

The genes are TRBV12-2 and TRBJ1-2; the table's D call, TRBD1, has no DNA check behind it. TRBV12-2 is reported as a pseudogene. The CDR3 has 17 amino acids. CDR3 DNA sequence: TGTGCAAGTCGCTCTCATGTTAAAGGGGTGATAGGATATGGCTACACCTTC. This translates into CASRSHVKGVIGYGYTF.

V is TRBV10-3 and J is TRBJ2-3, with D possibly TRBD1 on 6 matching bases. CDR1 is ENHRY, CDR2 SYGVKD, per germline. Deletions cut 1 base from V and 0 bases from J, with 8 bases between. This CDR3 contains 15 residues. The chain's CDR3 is CAISEFQGSTDTQYF. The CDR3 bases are TGTGCCATCAGTGAGTTCCAGGGGAGCACAGATACGCAGTATTTT.

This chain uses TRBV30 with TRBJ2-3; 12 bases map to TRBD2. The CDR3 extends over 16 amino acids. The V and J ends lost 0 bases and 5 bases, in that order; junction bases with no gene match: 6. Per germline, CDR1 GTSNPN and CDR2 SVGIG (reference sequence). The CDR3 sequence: CAWSVSTSGSGDTQYF. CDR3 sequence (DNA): TGTGCCTGGAGTGTTTCGACTAGCGGGAGTGGAGATACGCAGTATTTT.

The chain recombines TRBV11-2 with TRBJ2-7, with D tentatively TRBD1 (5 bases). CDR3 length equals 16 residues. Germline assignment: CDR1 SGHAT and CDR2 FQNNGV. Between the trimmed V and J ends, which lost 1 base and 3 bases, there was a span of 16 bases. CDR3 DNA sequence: TGTGCCAGCAGCTTAGGGGTCCACACGGACATCTACGAGCAGTACTTC. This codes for CASSLGVHTDIYEQYF.

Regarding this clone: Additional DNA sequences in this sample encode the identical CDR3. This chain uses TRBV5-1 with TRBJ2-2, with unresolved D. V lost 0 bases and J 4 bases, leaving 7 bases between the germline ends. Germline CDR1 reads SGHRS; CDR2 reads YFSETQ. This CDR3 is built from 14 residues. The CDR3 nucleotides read TGCGCCAGCAGCTTGGTTGGGGTCACCGGGGAGCTGTTTTTT. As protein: CASSLVGVTGELFF.

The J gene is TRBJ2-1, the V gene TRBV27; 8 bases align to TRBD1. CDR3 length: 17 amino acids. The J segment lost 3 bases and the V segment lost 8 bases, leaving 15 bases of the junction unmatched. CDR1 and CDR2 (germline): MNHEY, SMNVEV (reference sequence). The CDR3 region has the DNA TGTGCCAGCGGACGCCTCCAGGGGGCTCCCGACTACAATGAGCAGTTCTTC. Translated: CASGRLQGAPDYNEQFF.

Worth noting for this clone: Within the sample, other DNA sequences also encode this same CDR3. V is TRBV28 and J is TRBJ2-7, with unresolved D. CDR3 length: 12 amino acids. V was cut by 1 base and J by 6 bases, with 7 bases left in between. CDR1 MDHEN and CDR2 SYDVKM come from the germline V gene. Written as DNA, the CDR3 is TGTGCCAGCAGTTTATTACGGGCCGAGCAGTACTTC. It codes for CASSLLRAEQYF.

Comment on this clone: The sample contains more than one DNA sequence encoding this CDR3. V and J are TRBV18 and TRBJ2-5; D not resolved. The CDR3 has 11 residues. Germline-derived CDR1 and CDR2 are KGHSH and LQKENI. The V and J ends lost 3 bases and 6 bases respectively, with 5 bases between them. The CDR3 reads CASSPEKTQYF. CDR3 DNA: TGTGCCAGCTCACCTGAGAAGACCCAGTACTTC.

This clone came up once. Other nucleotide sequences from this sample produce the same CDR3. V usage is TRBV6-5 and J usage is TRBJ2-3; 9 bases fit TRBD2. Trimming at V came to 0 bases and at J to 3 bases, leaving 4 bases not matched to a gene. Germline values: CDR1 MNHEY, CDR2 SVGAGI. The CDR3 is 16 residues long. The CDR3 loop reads CASSYSIAGGTDTQYF. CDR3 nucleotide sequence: TGTGCCAGCAGTTACTCGATTGCGGGAGGGACAGATACGCAGTATTTT.

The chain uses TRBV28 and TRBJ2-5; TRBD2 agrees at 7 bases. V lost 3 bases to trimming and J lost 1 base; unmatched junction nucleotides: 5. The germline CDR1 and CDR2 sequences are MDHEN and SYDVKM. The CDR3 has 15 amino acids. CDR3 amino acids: CASSLGGGLQETQYF. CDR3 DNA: TGTGCCAGCAGTTTGGGCGGGGGACTCCAAGAGACCCAGTACTTC.

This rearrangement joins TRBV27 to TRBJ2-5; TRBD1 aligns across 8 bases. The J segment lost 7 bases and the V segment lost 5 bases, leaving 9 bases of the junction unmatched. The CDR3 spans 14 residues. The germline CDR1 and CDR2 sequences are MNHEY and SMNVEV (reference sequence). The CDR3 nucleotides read TGTGCCAGCAGTCCCCGGACAGGGCGGCGGACCCAGTACTTC. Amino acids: CASSPRTGRRTQYF.

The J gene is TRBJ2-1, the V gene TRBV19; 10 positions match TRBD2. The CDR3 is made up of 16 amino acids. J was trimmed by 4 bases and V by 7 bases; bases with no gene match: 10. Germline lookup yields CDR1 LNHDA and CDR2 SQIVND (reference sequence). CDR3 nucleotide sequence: TGTGCCAGTACCCCTAGGGCTAGCGGGAGTTACAATGAGCAGTTCTTC. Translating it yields CASTPRASGSYNEQFF.

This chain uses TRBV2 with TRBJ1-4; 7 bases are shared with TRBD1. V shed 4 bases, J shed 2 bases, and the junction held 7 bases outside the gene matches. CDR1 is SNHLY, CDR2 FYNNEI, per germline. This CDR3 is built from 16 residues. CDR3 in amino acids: CASSGQGRATNEKLFF. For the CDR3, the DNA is TGTGCCAGCAGTGGACAGGGAAGGGCCACTAATGAAAAACTGTTTTTT.

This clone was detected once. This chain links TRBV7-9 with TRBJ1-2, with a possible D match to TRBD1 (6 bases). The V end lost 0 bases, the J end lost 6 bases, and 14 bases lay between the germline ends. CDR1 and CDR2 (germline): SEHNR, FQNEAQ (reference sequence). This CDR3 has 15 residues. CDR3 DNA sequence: TGTGCCAGCAGCTTAGCGGAGGCCGGGGGCCATGGCTACACCTTC. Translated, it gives CASSLAEAGGHGYTF. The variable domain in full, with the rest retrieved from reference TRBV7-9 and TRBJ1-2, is DTGVSQNPRHKITKRGQNVTFRCDPISEHNRLYWYRQTLGQGPEFLTYFQNEAQLEKSRLLSDRFSAERPKGSFSTLEIQRTEQGDSAMYLCASSLAEAGGHGYTFGSGTRLTVV.

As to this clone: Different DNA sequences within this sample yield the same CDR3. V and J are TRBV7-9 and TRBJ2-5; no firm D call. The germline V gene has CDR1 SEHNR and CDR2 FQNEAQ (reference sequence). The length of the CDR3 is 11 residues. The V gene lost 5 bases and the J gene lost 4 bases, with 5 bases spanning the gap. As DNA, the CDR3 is TGTGCCAGCAGCCGGACAGAGACCCAGTACTTC. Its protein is CASSRTETQYF.

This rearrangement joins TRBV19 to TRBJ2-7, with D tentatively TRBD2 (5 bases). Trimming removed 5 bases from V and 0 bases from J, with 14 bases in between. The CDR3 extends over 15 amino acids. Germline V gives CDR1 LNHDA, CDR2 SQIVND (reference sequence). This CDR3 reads CASSARVGSSYEQYF. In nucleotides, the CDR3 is TGTGCCAGTAGTGCCCGGGTAGGGAGCTCCTACGAGCAGTACTTC.

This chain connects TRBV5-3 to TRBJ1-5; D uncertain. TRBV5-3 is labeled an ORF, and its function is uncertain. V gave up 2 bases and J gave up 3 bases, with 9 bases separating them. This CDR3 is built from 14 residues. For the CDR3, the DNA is TGTGCCAGAAGCTTCAAGGGCCACAATCAGCCCCAGCATTTT. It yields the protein CARSFKGHNQPQHF.

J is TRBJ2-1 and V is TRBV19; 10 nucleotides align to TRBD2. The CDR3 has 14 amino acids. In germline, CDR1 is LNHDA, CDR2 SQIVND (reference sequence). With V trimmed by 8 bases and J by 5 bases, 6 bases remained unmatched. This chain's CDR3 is CASQGLAADNEQFF. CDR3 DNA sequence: TGTGCCAGTCAAGGACTAGCGGCAGACAATGAGCAGTTCTTC.

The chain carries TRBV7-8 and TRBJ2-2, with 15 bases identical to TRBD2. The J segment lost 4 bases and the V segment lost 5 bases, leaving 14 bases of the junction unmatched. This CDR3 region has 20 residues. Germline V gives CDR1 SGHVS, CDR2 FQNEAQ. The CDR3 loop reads CASSTTPGLAGGEGTGELFF. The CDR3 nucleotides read TGTGCCAGCAGCACCACACCGGGACTAGCGGGAGGCGAAGGCACCGGGGAGCTGTTTTTT.

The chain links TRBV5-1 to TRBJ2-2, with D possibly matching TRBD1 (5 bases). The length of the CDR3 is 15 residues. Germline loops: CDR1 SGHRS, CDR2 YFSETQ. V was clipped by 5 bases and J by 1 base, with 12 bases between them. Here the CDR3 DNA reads TGCGCCAGCAGAACAGGCCTCCTGAACACCGGGGAGCTGTTTTTT. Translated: CASRTGLLNTGELFF.

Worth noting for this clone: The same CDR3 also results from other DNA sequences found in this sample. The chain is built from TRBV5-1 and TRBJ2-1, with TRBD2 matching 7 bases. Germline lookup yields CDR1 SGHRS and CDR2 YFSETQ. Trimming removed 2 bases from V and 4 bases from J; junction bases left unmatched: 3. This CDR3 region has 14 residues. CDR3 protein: CASSFRTSYNEQFF. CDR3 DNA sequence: TGCGCCAGCAGCTTCCGGACTAGTTACAATGAGCAGTTCTTC.

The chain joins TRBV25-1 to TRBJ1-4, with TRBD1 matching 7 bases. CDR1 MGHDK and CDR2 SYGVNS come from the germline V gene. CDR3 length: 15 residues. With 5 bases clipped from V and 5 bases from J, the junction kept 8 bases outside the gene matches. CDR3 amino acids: CASSHRQGSNEKLFF. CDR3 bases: TGTGCCAGCAGTCATCGACAGGGCAGCAATGAAAAACTGTTTTTT.

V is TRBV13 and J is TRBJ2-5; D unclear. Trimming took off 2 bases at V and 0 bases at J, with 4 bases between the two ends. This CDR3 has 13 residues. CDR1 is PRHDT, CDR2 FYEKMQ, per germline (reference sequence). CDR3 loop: CASSLPHQETQYF. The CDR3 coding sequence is TGTGCCAGCAGCTTACCTCACCAAGAGACCCAGTACTTC.

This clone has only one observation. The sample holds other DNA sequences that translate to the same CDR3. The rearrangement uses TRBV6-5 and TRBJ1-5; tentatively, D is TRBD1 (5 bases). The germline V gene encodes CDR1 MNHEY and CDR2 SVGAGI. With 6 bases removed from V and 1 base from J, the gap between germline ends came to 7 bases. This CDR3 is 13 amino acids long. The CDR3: CASSRDSNQPQHF. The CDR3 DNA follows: TGTGCCAGCAGCCGGGACAGCAATCAGCCCCAGCATTTT.

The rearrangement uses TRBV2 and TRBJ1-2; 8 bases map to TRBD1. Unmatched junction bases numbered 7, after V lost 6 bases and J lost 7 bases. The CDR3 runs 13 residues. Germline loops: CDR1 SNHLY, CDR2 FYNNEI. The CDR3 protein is CASRDQGAAGYTF. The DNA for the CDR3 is TGTGCCAGCAGGGATCAGGGGGCGGCTGGCTACACCTTC.

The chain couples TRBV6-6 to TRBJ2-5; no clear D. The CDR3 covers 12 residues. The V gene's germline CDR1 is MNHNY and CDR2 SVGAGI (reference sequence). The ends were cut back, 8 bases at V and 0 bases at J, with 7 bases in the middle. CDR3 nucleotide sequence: TGTGCCAGCTCGCGGCACCAAGAGACCCAGTACTTC. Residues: CASSRHQETQYF.

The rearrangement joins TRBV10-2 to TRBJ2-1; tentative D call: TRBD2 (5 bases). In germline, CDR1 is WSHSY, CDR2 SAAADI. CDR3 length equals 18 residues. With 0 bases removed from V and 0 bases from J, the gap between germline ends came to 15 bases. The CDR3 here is CASSESLPGFDSYNEQFF. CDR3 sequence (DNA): TGCGCCAGCAGTGAGTCGCTTCCGGGGTTTGACTCCTACAATGAGCAGTTCTTC.

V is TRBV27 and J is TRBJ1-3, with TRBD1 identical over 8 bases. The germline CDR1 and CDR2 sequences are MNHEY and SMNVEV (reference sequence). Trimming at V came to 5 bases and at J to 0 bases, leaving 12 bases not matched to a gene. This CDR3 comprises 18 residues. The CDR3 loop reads CASSPDRGPNLSGNTIYF. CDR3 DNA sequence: TGTGCCAGCAGTCCCGACAGGGGCCCTAACCTCTCTGGAAACACCATATATTTT.

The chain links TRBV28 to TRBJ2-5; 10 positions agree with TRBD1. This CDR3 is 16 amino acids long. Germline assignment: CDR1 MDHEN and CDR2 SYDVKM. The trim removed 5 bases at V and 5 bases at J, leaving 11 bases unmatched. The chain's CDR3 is CASSPPGQGFGETQYF. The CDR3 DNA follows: TGTGCCAGCAGTCCTCCGGGACAGGGGTTCGGGGAGACCCAGTACTTC.